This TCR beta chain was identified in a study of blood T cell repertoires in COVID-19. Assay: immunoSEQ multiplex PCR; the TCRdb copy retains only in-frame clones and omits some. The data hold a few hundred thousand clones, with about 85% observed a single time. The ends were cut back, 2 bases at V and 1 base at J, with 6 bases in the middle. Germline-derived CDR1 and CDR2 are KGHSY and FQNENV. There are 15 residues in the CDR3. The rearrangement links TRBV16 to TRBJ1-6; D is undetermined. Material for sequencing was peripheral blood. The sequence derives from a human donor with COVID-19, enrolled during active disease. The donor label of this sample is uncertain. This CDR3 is CASSQEVSYNSPLHF. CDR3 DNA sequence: TGTGCCAGCAGCCAAGAGGTGTCCTATAATTCACCCCTCCACTTT.